Listed here are 30 T cell receptor beta chains from one sample, sequenced in a study of blood T cell repertoires in COVID-19. This table comes from immunoSEQ multiplex PCR, and its TCRdb copy is limited to in-frame clones, with some not included. The profile shows fewer than 70,000 clones, roughly 86% of them singletons. The sample comprised peripheral blood. Receptor source: a man aged 55 to 70 with active or convalescent COVID-19.

Notes on this clone: At the DNA level, this CDR3 is encoded by other sequences in the same sample as well. The chain joins TRBV6-2 or TRBV6-3 to TRBJ1-1; TRBD1 matches at 11 bases. Germline assignment: CDR1 MNHEY and CDR2 SVGEGT. The junction had 3 bases not matched to a gene; V was cut back by 3 bases and J by 6 bases. The CDR3 is made up of 14 amino acids. The CDR3 is CASSYTGQGAEAFF. The CDR3, as DNA: TGTGCCAGCAGTTATACGGGACAGGGGGCTGAAGCTTTCTTT.

The chain is built from TRBV9 and TRBJ1-1, with D possibly TRBD1 on 6 matching bases. In germline, CDR1 is SGDLS, CDR2 YYNGEE. Deletions cut 0 bases from V and 3 bases from J, with 9 bases between. The CDR3 covers 14 residues. The CDR3 DNA sequence: TGTGCCAGCAGCGTAGGGGGGCAGGACACTGAAGCTTTCTTT. Residues: CASSVGGQDTEAFF.

This sequence joins TRBV19 and TRBJ1-2; D remains unclear. Trimming stripped 4 bases from V and 0 bases from J, with 12 bases between. This CDR3 is built from 15 residues. Per germline, CDR1 LNHDA and CDR2 SQIVND (reference sequence). The CDR3 DNA follows: TGTGCCAGTAGTACCGGACTGAGAGCTAACTATGGCTACACCTTC. Encoded protein: CASSTGLRANYGYTF.

The rearrangement uses TRBV5-1 and TRBJ2-5, with D tentatively TRBD2 (6 bases). The CDR3 is made up of 16 amino acids. Germline lookup yields CDR1 SGHRS and CDR2 YFSETQ. V gave up 7 bases and J gave up 5 bases, with 24 bases separating them. In DNA, the CDR3 is TGCGCCAGCGTACCGGGGAGGACCCCCCGTCGGGAGACCCAGTACTTC. It yields the protein CASVPGRTPRRETQYF.

The chain employs TRBV27 and TRBJ1-1; D is uncertain. The CDR3 is 15 residues long. The V end was cut by 4 bases, the J end by 7 bases, with 19 bases between. Germline CDR1 reads MNHEY; CDR2 reads SMNVEV (reference sequence). CDR3 bases: TGTGCCAGCAGTTCGCAAAATGCAGTAACCCGTGAAGCTTTCTTT. It translates to CASSSQNAVTREAFF.

The rearrangement uses TRBV7-2 and TRBJ2-6; D is perhaps TRBD1 (6 bases). The V end lost 2 bases, the J end lost 4 bases, and 15 bases lay between the germline ends. The CDR3 contains 17 residues. Germline values: CDR1 SGHTA, CDR2 FQGNSA. The CDR3 loop is CASSLYRELAGANVLTF. The CDR3 bases are TGTGCCAGCAGCTTATACAGGGAGTTGGCCGGGGCCAACGTCCTGACTTTC.

J is TRBJ2-2 and V is TRBV3-1 (or the pseudogene TRBV3-2); D is undetermined. The CDR3 is 16 amino acids. The V and J ends lost 1 base and 6 bases respectively, with 15 bases between them. The germline V gene has CDR1 LGHDT and CDR2 YNNKEL (reference sequence). In DNA, the CDR3 is TGTGCCAGCAGCCAAGCCCCTGGCCAGGCGCCCGGGGAGCTGTTTTTT. It is translated as CASSQAPGQAPGELFF.

This chain joins TRBV7-6 and TRBJ1-1; the D gene is possibly TRBD1 (5 bases). This CDR3 region has 16 residues. V was pared by 5 bases and J by 0 bases, with 16 bases between. The germline V gene has CDR1 SGHVS and CDR2 FNYEAQ. The CDR3 loop is CASSSGGRRMNTEAFF. CDR3 nucleotides: TGTGCCAGCAGCAGCGGGGGTAGACGCATGAACACTGAAGCTTTCTTT.

This sequence joins TRBV30 and TRBJ1-2, with D tentatively TRBD1 (6 bases). There are 13 residues in the CDR3. Per the germline V gene, CDR1 is GTSNPN and CDR2 is SVGIG (reference sequence). V lost 0 bases and J lost 4, with 9 bases in between. CDR3 in amino acids: CAWSVGQFYGYTF. The CDR3 DNA follows: TGTGCCTGGAGTGTAGGACAGTTCTATGGCTACACCTTC. The full variable domain, rest sourced from reference TRBV30 and TRBJ1-2, is SQTIHQWPATLVQPVGSPLSLECTVEGTSNPNLYWYRQAAGRGLQLLFYSVGIGQISSEVPQNLSASRPQDRQFILSSKKLLLSDSGFYLCAWSVGQFYGYTFGSGTRLTVV.

The chain combines TRBV5-4 with TRBJ2-1; TRBD1 is a possible D gene (6 bases). Germline lookup yields CDR1 SGHNT and CDR2 YYREEE (reference sequence). V was shortened by 4 bases and J by 5 bases, with 19 bases between the two germline ends. The CDR3 loop spans 16 amino acids. CDR3 in DNA: TGTGCCAGCAGCCACACAGGGTCCTATAAGAACAATGAGCAGTTCTTC. This gives the protein CASSHTGSYKNNEQFF.

The chain is built from TRBV14 and TRBJ2-1; a possible D gene is TRBD1 (5 bases). This CDR3 has 15 amino acids. The germline V gene encodes CDR1 SGHDN and CDR2 FVKESK. Between the trimmed V and J ends, which lost 4 bases and 0 bases, there was a span of 10 bases. The DNA of the CDR3 is TGTGCCAGCAGCCGTTTGGACAACTCCTACAATGAGCAGTTCTTC. As protein: CASSRLDNSYNEQFF.

This chain joins TRBV5-1 and TRBJ1-1; 7 bases fit TRBD1. Germline-derived CDR1 and CDR2 are SGHRS and YFSETQ. Trimming removed 0 bases from V and 4 bases from J; junction bases left unmatched: 3. This CDR3 has 14 residues. This CDR3 reads CASSLGAGGTEAFF. DNA of the CDR3: TGCGCCAGCAGCTTGGGGGCAGGGGGCACTGAAGCTTTCTTT.

V gene TRBV15 combines with J gene TRBJ2-3; 9 bases match TRBD1. CDR1 and CDR2 (germline): LNHNV, YYDKDF (reference sequence). V shed 3 bases and J 4 bases; nucleotides not matched to a gene: 5. The length of the CDR3 is 15 residues. The CDR3 DNA sequence: TGTGCCACCAGCAGGGACAGGGGTTTAGCAGATACGCAGTATTTT. Translation gives CATSRDRGLADTQYF.

The V call is TRBV5-1, the J call TRBJ1-6; 9 bases line up with TRBD1. Germline trimming cut 4 bases from V and 7 bases from J; bases unmatched to any gene: 3. This CDR3 has 14 residues. Germline loops: CDR1 SGHRS, CDR2 YFSETQ. DNA of the CDR3: TGCGCCAGCAGCCCGGGACAGGGCAATTCACCCCTCCACTTT. Its protein product is CASSPGQGNSPLHF.

This rearrangement joins TRBV4-1 to TRBJ1-2; no firm D call. V was pared by 1 base and J by 7 bases, with 16 bases between. Germline CDR1 and CDR2: MGHRA and YSYEKL. CDR3 length: 15 residues. The CDR3 reads CASSQVGSPQFGYTF. CDR3 coding DNA: TGCGCCAGCAGCCAAGTGGGCAGCCCCCAGTTTGGCTACACCTTC.

J is TRBJ1-5 and V is TRBV19; 8 bases line up with TRBD1. The V gene's germline CDR1 is LNHDA and CDR2 SQIVND (reference sequence). Unmatched junction bases numbered 4, after V lost 3 bases and J lost 3 bases. The CDR3 sequence is 15 residues long. As DNA, the CDR3 is TGTGCCAGTAGTATCGGGACAGGCCTCAATCAGCCCCAGCATTTT. Protein product: CASSIGTGLNQPQHF.

The genes are TRBV14 and TRBJ2-7; D may be TRBD1 (5 bases). CDR1 and CDR2 (germline): SGHDN, FVKESK. Trimming stripped 1 base from V and 5 bases from J, with 18 bases between. The CDR3 runs 16 residues. The CDR3 spells CASSQGGAGLWDEQYF. CDR3 DNA sequence: TGTGCCAGCAGCCAAGGGGGCGCAGGCCTCTGGGACGAGCAGTACTTC.

The genes are TRBV2 and TRBJ1-2; 7 bases are shared with TRBD1. V dropped 3 bases and J dropped 10; count of bases not matched to a gene: 8. Germline CDR1 SNHLY, CDR2 FYNNEI. The CDR3 extends over 13 amino acids. Written as DNA, the CDR3 is TGTGCCAGCAGTGATGGACAGGAGAGGGTCTACACCTTC. Translated: CASSDGQERVYTF.

The chain has TRBV5-1 and TRBJ2-2; TRBD2 matches at 10 bases. V lost 5 bases to trimming and J lost 1 base; unmatched junction nucleotides: 2. The germline gives CDR1 SGHRS, CDR2 YFSETQ. CDR3 length: 15 amino acids. The CDR3 is CASRLAGMNTGELFF. CDR3 DNA: TGCGCCAGCAGACTAGCGGGAATGAACACCGGGGAGCTGTTTTTT.

The chain links TRBV23-1 to TRBJ2-5, with 8 bases lining up with TRBD2. TRBV23-1 is an ORF; its function is uncertain. The CDR3 is made up of 13 amino acids. V shed 9 bases and J 5 bases; nucleotides not matched to a gene: 8. The CDR3 DNA reads TGCGCCAGGACGGGACTAGTCTTTGAGACCCAGTACTTC. This encodes CARTGLVFETQYF.

The gene calls are TRBV18 and TRBJ2-7; 8 bases agree with TRBD2. V shed 3 bases, J shed 5 bases, and the junction held 9 bases outside the gene matches. This CDR3 has 15 residues. Germline CDR1 and CDR2: KGHSH and LQKENI. In DNA, the CDR3 is TGTGCCAGCTCACCTCCAAGCGGGGGATCTAACGAGCAGTACTTC. Translation gives CASSPPSGGSNEQYF. Variable domain in full (rest from reference TRBV18 and TRBJ2-7): NAGVMQNPRHLVRRRGQEARLRCSPMKGHSHVYWYRQLPEEGLKFMVYLQKENIIDESGMPKERFSAEFPKEGPSILRIQQVVRGDSAAYFCASSPPSGGSNEQYFGPGTRLTVT.

This chain joins TRBV5-5 and TRBJ1-2; perhaps TRBD1 as D (6 bases). The CDR3 is made up of 14 amino acids. V was cut by 3 bases and J by 6 bases, with 15 bases left in between. Germline-derived CDR1 and CDR2 are SGHKS and YYEKEE (reference sequence). The CDR3 DNA reads as TGTGCCAGCAGCTCCCTGGGGTGGACAGATGGCTACACCTTC. Translated: CASSSLGWTDGYTF.

This rearrangement joins TRBV28 to TRBJ2-7; 10 nucleotides agree with TRBD1. V gave up 5 bases and J gave up 0 bases; unmatched junction bases: 10. This CDR3 comprises 17 residues. Germline V gene lookup returns CDR1 MDHEN and CDR2 SYDVKM. Written as DNA, the CDR3 is TGTGCCAGCAGTATCCAGACCGGGACAGGGGCCTCCTACGAGCAGTACTTC. Translation: CASSIQTGTGASYEQYF. Complete variable domain (other parts from reference TRBV28 and TRBJ2-7): DVKVTQSSRYLVKRTGEKVFLECVQDMDHENMFWYRQDPGLGLRLIYFSYDVKMKEKGDIPEGYSVSREKKERFSLILESASTNQTSMYLCASSIQTGTGASYEQYFGPGTRLTVT.

This rearrangement joins TRBV11-2 to TRBJ1-1; possibly TRBD1 for D (6 bases). V lost 2 bases to trimming and J lost 5 bases, with 15 bases between them. The CDR3 has 15 amino acids. Germline assignment: CDR1 SGHAT and CDR2 FQNNGV. This CDR3 reads CASSLTGQKETEAFF. The DNA of the CDR3 is TGTGCCAGCAGCTTAACTGGACAGAAAGAAACTGAAGCTTTCTTT. Complete variable domain (other parts from reference TRBV11-2 and TRBJ1-1): EAGVAQSPRYKIIEKRQSVAFWCNPISGHATLYWYQQILGQGPKLLIQFQNNGVVDDSQLPKDRFSAERLKGVDSTLKIQPAKLEDSAVYLCASSLTGQKETEAFFGQGTRLTVV.

J is TRBJ2-7 and V is TRBV5-5; D may be TRBD2 (5 bases). The V end lost 6 bases, the J end lost 3 bases, and 25 bases lay between the germline ends. The CDR3 is 17 amino acids. CDR1 is SGHKS, CDR2 YYEKEE, per germline (reference sequence). CDR3 loop: CASTTNDLITSLYEQYF. CDR3 coding DNA: TGTGCCAGCACGACTAACGATCTGATAACTAGTCTCTACGAGCAGTACTTC.

This rearrangement joins TRBV10-1 to TRBJ2-3; the match to TRBD2 covers 10 bases. J was trimmed by 7 bases and V by 4 bases; bases with no gene match: 14. CDR3 length: 17 amino acids. Looked up from germline, CDR1 is WNHNN and CDR2 is SYGVQD (reference sequence). CDR3 in DNA: TGCGCCAGCAGTGGGTGTAAGCGGGGGGGCATTCAAAATACGCAGTATTTT. Translating it yields CASSGCKRGGIQNTQYF.

The CDR3: CASSLEAGGTYEQYF. CDR3 in DNA: TGTGCCAGCAGCTTAGAGGCCGGAGGTACCTACGAGCAGTACTTC. The gene calls are TRBV11-1 and TRBJ2-7; TRBD2 is a possible D gene (5 bases). CDR1 and CDR2 (germline): SGHAT, FQDESV (reference sequence). CDR3 length: 15 residues. Trimming removed 1 base at V and 2 bases at J, with 12 bases between.

The chain has TRBV7-3 and TRBJ2-2; TRBD2 aligns across 8 bases. The V segment lost 1 base and the J segment 4 bases; nucleotides outside the gene matches: 5. Germline V CDR1 and CDR2: SGHTA, FQGTGA. The CDR3 has 16 amino acids. The CDR3 DNA is TGTGCCAGCAGCTTAAGGCCACTAGCGGTCACCGGGGAGCTGTTTTTT. It codes for CASSLRPLAVTGELFF.

CDR3 amino acids: CASSLNTGGKDTQYF. The CDR3 DNA reads TGTGCCAGCAGCTTAAACACAGGGGGAAAGGATACGCAGTATTTT. The chain combines TRBV7-2 with TRBJ2-3; 8 nucleotides match TRBD1. Germline lookup yields CDR1 SGHTA and CDR2 FQGNSA. V gave up 2 bases and J gave up 6 bases; unmatched junction bases: 7. This CDR3 is built from 15 residues.

The rearrangement links TRBV28 to TRBJ1-3; maybe TRBD1 (5 bases). The CDR3 is 14 residues long. Germline loops: CDR1 MDHEN, CDR2 SYDVKM. Trimming removed 11 bases at V and 6 bases at J, with 20 bases between. The CDR3 DNA reads as TGTGCCGCCAACCGGGGGGGGATGTCAAACACCATATATTTT. Amino acid sequence: CAANRGGMSNTIYF. Based on the CDR3 plus reference TRBV28 and TRBJ1-3, the full variable domain is DVKVTQSSRYLVKRTGEKVFLECVQDMDHENMFWYRQDPGLGLRLIYFSYDVKMKEKGDIPEGYSVSREKKERFSLILESASTNQTSMYLCAANRGGMSNTIYFGEGSWLTVV.